The 26 T cell receptor beta chains in this list originate from one sample, sequenced in a study of T cells in localized non-small cell lung cancer. Only in-frame clones appear in the TCRdb table, and some are missing; sequencing was by immunoSEQ multiplex PCR. The table shows 35,000 to 45,000 clones, with 82% occurring only once. Sequenced material: peripheral blood, taken before any cancer treatment. The receptors here all came from a male donor aged 60 or over with stage III squamous cell lung carcinoma.

V usage is TRBV9 and J usage is TRBJ2-2; tentatively, D is TRBD2 (6 bases). The CDR3 sequence is 16 residues long. CDR1 is SGDLS and CDR2 is YYNGEE in the germline V gene. The V gene lost 2 bases and the J gene lost 6 bases, with 17 bases spanning the gap. CDR3 sequence reads: CASSVELVRGAGELFF. In DNA, the CDR3 is TGTGCCAGCAGCGTGGAGCTGGTCCGCGGGGCCGGGGAGCTGTTTTTT.

The CDR3 protein is CASSESLTSGSYNEQFF. The CDR3 DNA follows: TGCGCCAGCAGTGAGTCATTAACCTCCGGCTCCTACAATGAGCAGTTCTTC. The chain couples TRBV10-1 to TRBJ2-1; no reliable D call. V was cut by 0 bases and J by 0 bases, with 12 bases left in between. Germline V CDR1 and CDR2: WNHNN, SYGVQD (reference sequence). The CDR3 loop spans 17 amino acids.

This clone showed up just once. J is TRBJ2-1 and V is TRBV6-1; D is unclear. Per the germline V gene, CDR1 is MNHNS and CDR2 is SASEGT. This CDR3 region has 16 residues. Trimming removed 2 bases at V and 8 bases at J, with 19 bases between. CDR3 DNA: TGTGCCAGCAGTGAAAGTCCCCCTACGGTGAGTGATGAGCAGTTCTTC. Its protein is CASSESPPTVSDEQFF.

The chain couples TRBV2 to TRBJ2-2; 11 bases are shared with TRBD1. J lost 7 bases, V lost 8 bases, and 3 bases had no gene match. Germline V gene lookup returns CDR1 SNHLY and CDR2 FYNNEI. This CDR3 is built from 13 residues. The CDR3 bases are TGTGCCAGCGGACAGGGGGCAGGCGGGGAGCTGTTTTTT. This gives the protein CASGQGAGGELFF. Supplemented by reference TRBV2 and TRBJ2-2, the full variable domain reads EPEVTQTPSHQVTQMGQEVILRCVPISNHLYFYWYRQILGQKVEFLVSFYNNEISEKSEIFDDQFSVERPDGSNFTLKIRSTKLEDSAMYFCASGQGAGGELFFGEGSRLTVL.

The rearrangement links TRBV7-8 to TRBJ2-7; 8 positions match TRBD1. Trimming cost V 5 bases and J 6 bases; bases outside gene matches: 12. The CDR3 length is 15 residues. The germline CDR1 and CDR2 sequences are SGHVS and FQNEAQ. In DNA, the CDR3 is TGTGCCAGCAGCCCCTCGAGGACAGGGTCTAGCGAGCAGTACTTC. Translation gives CASSPSRTGSSEQYF.

The chain links TRBV10-3 to TRBJ1-1; TRBD1 matches 8 bases. The CDR3 has 15 amino acids. V was pared by 0 bases and J by 4 bases, with 4 bases of the junction left unmatched. The germline CDR1 and CDR2 sequences are ENHRY and SYGVKD. The CDR3 region is CAISESQGAVTEAFF. The DNA for the CDR3 is TGTGCCATCAGTGAGTCTCAGGGGGCCGTCACTGAAGCTTTCTTT.

The sample holds a few counts of this clone. J is TRBJ2-3 and V is TRBV5-1; 9 bases align to TRBD1. Germline CDR1 SGHRS, CDR2 YFSETQ. J was trimmed by 5 bases and V by 0 bases; bases with no gene match: 7. The CDR3 sequence is 16 residues long. CDR3 residues: CASSLVGQGNGDTQYF. In DNA, the CDR3 is TGCGCCAGCAGCTTGGTCGGACAGGGGAATGGAGATACGCAGTATTTT.

The V gene is TRBV5-1, the J gene TRBJ1-1; D is ambiguous. V was shortened by 1 base and J by 4 bases, with 11 bases between the two germline ends. The length of the CDR3 is 14 residues. Germline V CDR1 and CDR2: SGHRS, YFSETQ. CDR3 DNA sequence: TGCGCCAGCAGCTTGTCTGGAGGGCCCACTGAAGCTTTCTTT. Translation gives CASSLSGGPTEAFF.

This clone was detected only once. The chain combines TRBV29-1 with TRBJ2-3; 9 positions match TRBD2. CDR3 size: 13 residues. Germline CDR1 and CDR2: SQVTM and ANQGSEA. The junction had 6 bases not matched to a gene; V was cut back by 4 bases and J by 7 bases. This CDR3 reads CSVGLAVTNTQYF. CDR3 coding DNA: TGCAGCGTTGGACTAGCGGTGACAAATACGCAGTATTTT.

The CDR3 here is CASSSGTTYNEQFF. DNA for the CDR3: TGTGCCAGCAGCTCCGGGACAACCTACAATGAGCAGTTCTTC. The rearrangement joins TRBV5-8 to TRBJ2-1, with D perhaps TRBD1 (6 bases). The CDR3 covers 14 residues. V lost 3 bases and J 2 bases, leaving 9 bases between the germline ends. Per germline, CDR1 SGHTS and CDR2 YDEGEE.

This sequence joins TRBV10-3 and TRBJ1-2, with 7 bases aligning to TRBD1. Per germline, CDR1 ENHRY and CDR2 SYGVKD. After removal of 10 bases from V and 2 bases from J, the junction contained 4 bases not matched to a gene. The CDR3 consists of 12 residues. CDR3 DNA: TGTGCCACCGTACAGGGGAACTATGGCTACACCTTC. Its protein is CATVQGNYGYTF.

This sequence joins TRBV5-1 and TRBJ2-1; D not certain. V was trimmed by 2 bases and J by 5 bases, leaving 8 bases between them. Germline V gene data show CDR1 as SGHRS and CDR2 as YFSETQ. The CDR3 loop spans 13 amino acids. Written as DNA, the CDR3 is TGCGCCAGCAGCTTTAACTATAACAATGAGCAGTTCTTC. This translates into CASSFNYNNEQFF.

This clone showed up just a few times. The J gene is TRBJ1-1, the V gene TRBV4-1, with D maybe TRBD1 (5 bases). The CDR3 length is 14 residues. V lost 4 bases and J lost 4, with 13 bases in between. Germline V CDR1 and CDR2: MGHRA, YSYEKL. CDR3 amino acids: CASSLEGGTTEAFF. CDR3 in DNA: TGCGCCAGCAGCCTAGAGGGAGGGACCACTGAAGCTTTCTTT.

CDR3 bases: TGTGCCAGCGGGATTGGACTAGCGTCTGGCGAGCAGTTCTTC. Its translation is CASGIGLASGEQFF. This sequence joins TRBV6-4 and TRBJ2-1, with 9 bases identical to TRBD2. This CDR3 contains 14 residues. CDR1 MRHNA and CDR2 SNTAGT come from the germline V gene. Trimming took 8 bases from V and 10 from J; bases not matched to a gene: 12.

V gene TRBV30 combines with J gene TRBJ2-5; 8 bases agree with TRBD1. Germline V gene lookup returns CDR1 GTSNPN and CDR2 SVGIG (reference sequence). This CDR3 is built from 14 residues. The J segment lost 1 base and the V segment lost 4 bases, leaving 5 bases of the junction unmatched. The DNA of the CDR3 is TGTGCCTGGAACCGGGACAGGTCCCAAGAGACCCAGTACTTC. It codes for CAWNRDRSQETQYF.

The rearrangement uses TRBV5-4 and TRBJ2-1; 7 bases align to TRBD2. Looked up from germline, CDR1 is SGHNT and CDR2 is YYREEE (reference sequence). V was pared by 1 base and J by 8 bases, with 15 bases of the junction left unmatched. The CDR3 is 17 residues long. CDR3 in DNA: TGTGCCAGCAGCTTGAACCCCCTAGCGGATCTCACGGATGAGCAGTTCTTC. Protein product: CASSLNPLADLTDEQFF.

The rearrangement links TRBV4-2 to TRBJ2-7, with D tentatively TRBD1 (6 bases). Germline CDR1 LGHNA, CDR2 YNFKEQ. The CDR3 totals 16 residues. V dropped 0 bases and J dropped 0 bases, with 12 bases sitting between them. CDR3 residues: CASSQEAGEISYEQYF. The CDR3 DNA reads as TGTGCCAGCAGCCAAGAGGCAGGGGAAATCTCCTACGAGCAGTACTTC.

The chain carries TRBV28 and TRBJ1-1, with TRBD1 as a possible D gene (6 bases). From germline, CDR1 is MDHEN and CDR2 SYDVKM. Trimming removed 3 bases from V and 1 base from J, with 9 bases in between. CDR3 length: 14 amino acids. This CDR3 is CASSLGHKNTEAFF. For the CDR3, the DNA is TGTGCCAGCAGTTTGGGACATAAGAACACTGAAGCTTTCTTT.

Regarding this clone: One end of the junction fails to match germline, which may point to a read error. The chain joins TRBV7-2 to TRBJ1-1; no clear D. Germline V gene lookup returns CDR1 SGHTA and CDR2 FQGNSA. The CDR3 is made up of 13 amino acids. CDR3 loop: CASNLGRGAEAFF. The CDR3 DNA reads TGTGCCAGCAACTTAGGACGCGGCGCTGAAGCTTTCTTT.

The chain couples TRBV19 to TRBJ2-4; no clear D gene. The CDR3 runs 15 residues. Trimming stripped 1 base from V and 0 bases from J, with 7 bases between. CDR1 is LNHDA and CDR2 is SQIVND in the germline V gene (reference sequence). The CDR3 loop is CASSIGAVAKNIQYF. CDR3 bases: TGTGCCAGTAGTATAGGGGCGGTAGCCAAAAACATTCAGTACTTC.

The rearrangement uses TRBV5-4 and TRBJ2-7; 7 nucleotides align to TRBD1. The germline V gene encodes CDR1 SGHNT and CDR2 YYREEE (reference sequence). V lost 2 bases and J lost 0; bases outside the gene matches: 5. The CDR3 spans 15 residues. The CDR3 loop is CASSLQGMSSYEQYF. DNA of the CDR3: TGTGCCAGCAGCTTACAGGGGATGAGCTCCTACGAGCAGTACTTC.

This rearrangement joins TRBV4-1 to TRBJ2-7, with TRBD1 identical over 11 bases. Per germline, CDR1 MGHRA and CDR2 YSYEKL. This CDR3 has 16 amino acids. Unmatched junction bases numbered 7, after V lost 3 bases and J lost 3 bases. CDR3 coding DNA: TGCGCCAGCAGCCATCCCTCCGGGACAGGGGGCTACGAGCAGTACTTC. This sequence encodes CASSHPSGTGGYEQYF.

The table lists this clone with a count of one. The sample contains more than one DNA sequence encoding this CDR3. The chain recombines TRBV30 with TRBJ2-5; no reliable D call. The CDR3 loop spans 11 amino acids. Germline CDR1 and CDR2: GTSNPN and SVGIG (reference sequence). Trimming removed 0 bases at V and 5 bases at J, with 4 bases between. The CDR3 DNA sequence: TGTGCCTGGAGTGTCGGGGAGACCCAGTACTTC. This translates into CAWSVGETQYF.

The chain joins TRBV13 to TRBJ2-1; possibly TRBD1 for D (6 bases). The CDR3 covers 13 residues. Germline assignment: CDR1 PRHDT and CDR2 FYEKMQ (reference sequence). The V end lost 5 bases, the J end lost 10 bases, and 15 bases lay between the germline ends. As DNA, the CDR3 is TGTGCCAGCAGCCCCTCGACAGGTGGCGAGCAGTTCTTC. Amino acid sequence: CASSPSTGGEQFF.

This clone was detected only a few times. The junction does not match germline at one end; this may be a read error. The identical CDR3 is also encoded by other nucleotide sequences in the sample. The chain recombines TRBV4-1 with TRBJ2-1; 8 nucleotides align to TRBD2. The germline CDR1 and CDR2 sequences are MGHRA and YSYEKL. CDR3 length equals 15 residues. The CDR3 loop reads CASSLVDSGNNEQFF. CDR3 sequence (DNA): TGTGCCAGCAGCTTAGTTGATAGCGGGAACAATGAGCAGTTCTTC.

This clone was recorded only once. The chain combines TRBV20-1 with TRBJ1-2; no clear D gene. Between the trimmed V and J ends, which lost 0 bases and 8 bases, there was a span of 4 bases. This CDR3 has 10 residues. Germline assignment: CDR1 DFQATT and CDR2 SNEGSKA (reference sequence). The CDR3 coding sequence is TGCAGTGCTAGAGAAGGGGGCTACACCTTC. It is translated as CSAREGGYTF.